One sample yielded the 25 T cell receptor beta chains listed below, sequenced in a study of cytomegalovirus exposure and HLA in healthy donors. It was with 60 Vbeta and 13 Jbeta primers that the PCR ran. The table came from immunoSEQ multiplex PCR; TCRdb's copy has only in-frame clones and leaves some out. The profile shows tens of thousands of clones, 72% of them singletons. The sequencing sample was made of PBMCs. These receptors all stem from a woman aged 40 to 50 in good health and CMV-seropositive.

This clone was observed a few times. The CDR3 loop is CASSYLGALYGYTF. CDR3 nucleotide sequence: TGTGCCAGCAGTTACTTGGGAGCTCTTTATGGCTACACCTTC. The chain recombines TRBV6-6 with TRBJ1-2; D is unresolved. The CDR3 sequence is 14 residues long. Germline V lookup: CDR1 MNHNY, CDR2 SVGAGI (reference sequence). Trimming removed 1 base from V and 5 bases from J, with 11 bases in between.

This clone was detected a few times. The J gene is TRBJ1-2, the V gene TRBV21-1; the D call TRBD1 from the table was never checked on the DNA. TRBV21-1 is a pseudogene segment. This CDR3 has 14 residues. The CDR3 loop reads CASSKLQGRDGYTF. The CDR3 coding sequence is TGTGCCAGCAGCAAACTACAGGGTAGGGATGGCTACACCTTC.

This rearrangement joins TRBV25-1 to TRBJ1-4; TRBD1 matches 10 bases. The germline V gene has CDR1 MGHDK and CDR2 SYGVNS. The CDR3 is made up of 14 amino acids. The V segment lost 2 bases and the J segment 7 bases; nucleotides outside the gene matches: 1. DNA for the CDR3: TGTGCCAGCAGTGAACGGACAGGGGGTGAAAAACTGTTTTTT. The encoded protein is CASSERTGGEKLFF.

A few counts support this clone. The chain uses TRBV5-1 and TRBJ1-1; TRBD1 matches 7 bases. CDR1 and CDR2 from the germline V gene are SGHRS and YFSETQ. The CDR3 loop spans 15 amino acids. V shed 3 bases, J shed 4 bases, and the junction held 9 bases outside the gene matches. CDR3 protein: CASSYRGFAGTEAFF. CDR3 nucleotides: TGCGCCAGCAGCTACAGGGGATTTGCGGGCACTGAAGCTTTCTTT.

This rearrangement joins TRBV2 to TRBJ1-5; D not certain. V lost 7 bases and J lost 0, with 13 bases in between. Germline V gene lookup returns CDR1 SNHLY and CDR2 FYNNEI. The CDR3 length is 15 residues. The CDR3 nucleotides are TGTGCCAGCAAGTCCGGTGCGGGTAGCAATCAGCCCCAGCATTTT. Amino acids: CASKSGAGSNQPQHF.

This sequence joins TRBV7-2 and TRBJ2-7, with 9 nucleotides matching TRBD1. The J segment lost 5 bases and the V segment lost 5 bases, leaving 7 bases of the junction unmatched. The CDR3 has 14 residues. Germline loops: CDR1 SGHTA, CDR2 FQGNSA. CDR3 amino acids: CASSLQGATHEQYF. The CDR3 DNA follows: TGTGCCAGCAGCCTACAGGGGGCGACCCACGAGCAGTACTTC. Full variable domain (outside the CDR3, taken from reference TRBV7-2 and TRBJ2-7): GAGVSQSPSNKVTEKGKDVELRCDPISGHTALYWYRQSLGQGLEFLIYFQGNSAPDKSGLPSDRFSAERTGGSVSTLTIQRTQQEDSAVYLCASSLQGATHEQYFGPGTRLTVT.

This clone has only a few counts. The chain has TRBV30 and TRBJ2-1; D is unclear. Germline assignment: CDR1 GTSNPN and CDR2 SVGIG (reference sequence). This CDR3 contains 13 residues. V lost 0 bases and J lost 0, with 3 bases in between. The CDR3 coding sequence is TGTGCCTGGAGTGTCAACTCCTACAATGAGCAGTTCTTC. It specifies CAWSVNSYNEQFF.

This clone was counted a few times. The chain links TRBV19 to TRBJ1-5; the D gene is possibly TRBD1 (6 bases). The CDR3 runs 12 residues. V lost 7 bases and J 11 bases, leaving 15 bases between the germline ends. CDR1 and CDR2 from the germline V gene are LNHDA and SQIVND (reference sequence). CDR3 coding DNA: TGTGCCAGTAATGACAGGCGCAAGGCCCAGCATTTT. Translating it yields CASNDRRKAQHF.

V is TRBV29-1 and J is TRBJ1-5; 8 bases fit TRBD1. Trimming took 4 bases from V and 2 from J; bases not matched to a gene: 7. CDR1 is SQVTM and CDR2 is ANQGSEA in the germline V gene. This CDR3 spans 15 amino acids. CDR3 DNA sequence: TGCAGCGTTGGGAGACAGGGGAAGGGCAATCAGCCCCAGCATTTT. Translation gives CSVGRQGKGNQPQHF.

There are a few counts of this clone. The chain uses TRBV2 and TRBJ1-1; tentatively, D is TRBD1 (6 bases). The CDR3 covers 15 residues. Trimming pared 5 bases from V and 4 bases from J, leaving 17 bases between. Germline CDR1 reads SNHLY; CDR2 reads FYNNEI. The CDR3 DNA reads as TGTGCCAGCAGTCCTCACCGCACAGGGTTCACTGAAGCTTTCTTT. The encoded protein is CASSPHRTGFTEAFF.

V usage is TRBV18 and J usage is TRBJ1-1; D call uncertain. The CDR3 consists of 16 residues. From germline, CDR1 is KGHSH and CDR2 LQKENI. Trimming removed 0 bases at V and 3 bases at J, with 14 bases between. Here the CDR3 reads CASSPPGSRIYTEAFF. The CDR3 DNA reads as TGTGCCAGCTCACCACCGGGGAGCAGGATCTACACTGAAGCTTTCTTT.

V gene TRBV2 combines with J gene TRBJ2-1; TRBD2 agrees at 7 bases. Germline V gives CDR1 SNHLY, CDR2 FYNNEI. Losses at the gene ends were 3 bases for V and 6 bases for J; bases not matched to a gene: 5. The CDR3 consists of 14 residues. The chain's CDR3 is CASSDRLAANEQFF. The DNA of the CDR3 is TGTGCCAGCAGTGATAGGCTAGCGGCCAATGAGCAGTTCTTC.

V gene TRBV7-3 combines with J gene TRBJ1-1; tentatively, D is TRBD1 (5 bases). Between the trimmed V and J ends, which lost 5 bases and 3 bases, there was a span of 19 bases. Germline CDR1 is SGHTA and CDR2 is FQGTGA. CDR3 length: 16 residues. CDR3 nucleotides: TGTGCCAGCAGCACTAAGGGCCGGGTGACAGACACTGAAGCTTTCTTT. Encoded protein: CASSTKGRVTDTEAFF. Using reference TRBV7-3 and TRBJ1-1 for the parts outside the CDR3, the full variable domain is GAGVSQTPSNKVTEKGKYVELRCDPISGHTALYWYRQSLGQGPEFLIYFQGTGAADDSGLPNDRFFAVRPEGSVSTLKIQRTERGDSAVYLCASSTKGRVTDTEAFFGQGTRLTVV.

The rearrangement links TRBV14 to TRBJ2-7; 7 nucleotides line up with TRBD1. The CDR3 totals 17 residues. With V trimmed by 5 bases and J by 0 bases, 13 bases remained unmatched. Per the germline V gene, CDR1 is SGHDN and CDR2 is FVKESK. CDR3 region: CASSETYTGASSYEQYF. CDR3 DNA sequence: TGTGCCAGCAGCGAAACCTATACAGGGGCGAGCTCCTACGAGCAGTACTTC.

The chain is built from TRBV11-2 and TRBJ1-2, with TRBD1 identical over 10 bases. The V and J ends lost 0 bases and 8 bases, in that order; junction bases with no gene match: 9. CDR1 and CDR2 from the germline V gene are SGHAT and FQNNGV. This CDR3 has 16 amino acids. CDR3 in DNA: TGTGCCAGCAGCTTAGACCTCTGGGGACAGGGGTACGGCTACACCTTC. Its protein is CASSLDLWGQGYGYTF.

This clone was recorded once. The chain combines TRBV15 with TRBJ2-7; 9 nucleotides line up with TRBD1. This CDR3 is built from 16 residues. V was clipped by 1 base and J by 7 bases; unmatched bases: 11. Germline V gives CDR1 LNHNV, CDR2 YYDKDF (reference sequence). As DNA, the CDR3 is TGTGCCACCAGCAGAGCACCTGGACAGGGGATTAGGGAGCAGTACTTC. Protein product: CATSRAPGQGIREQYF.

The gene calls are TRBV6-1 and TRBJ1-5, with 12 bases fitting TRBD1. J lost 2 bases, V lost 3 bases, and 8 bases had no gene match. Germline V gives CDR1 MNHNS, CDR2 SASEGT. The CDR3 totals 18 residues. CDR3 region: CASSEGTGGLRGNQPQHF. The DNA for the CDR3 is TGTGCCAGCAGTGAGGGGACAGGGGGCTTGAGGGGCAATCAGCCCCAGCATTTT.

This clone came up a few times. The chain recombines TRBV29-1 with TRBJ1-1, with D uncertain. This CDR3 contains 12 residues. Trimming removed 1 base from V and 6 bases from J, with 9 bases in between. CDR1 and CDR2 from the germline V gene are SQVTM and ANQGSEA. The CDR3 spells CSVEGSGAEAFF. CDR3 DNA: TGCAGCGTTGAAGGGAGCGGGGCTGAAGCTTTCTTT.

The chain uses TRBV19 and TRBJ2-1; 7 bases match TRBD2. Trimming cost V 3 bases and J 6 bases; bases outside gene matches: 8. Germline V gives CDR1 LNHDA, CDR2 SQIVND (reference sequence). CDR3 length equals 15 residues. The CDR3 is CASSMRRDYRNEQFF. CDR3 bases: TGTGCCAGTAGTATGCGACGGGACTACCGCAATGAGCAGTTCTTC.

The gene calls are TRBV19 and TRBJ2-3, with TRBD1 matching over 9 bases. This CDR3 contains 15 residues. Germline CDR1 is LNHDA and CDR2 is SQIVND (reference sequence). J lost 3 bases, V lost 4 bases, and 5 bases had no gene match. CDR3 sequence: CASSNTGGRTDTQYF. CDR3 in DNA: TGTGCCAGTAGTAATACAGGGGGCAGGACAGATACGCAGTATTTT.

V and J are TRBV27 and TRBJ2-5, with 12 bases identical to TRBD2. The CDR3 loop spans 14 amino acids. The germline gives CDR1 MNHEY, CDR2 SMNVEV (reference sequence). The junction had 7 bases not matched to a gene; V was cut back by 5 bases and J by 9 bases. CDR3 residues: CASSRLAGAGAQYF. The CDR3 nucleotides are TGTGCCAGCAGTAGACTAGCGGGGGCCGGGGCCCAGTACTTC.

V is TRBV10-3 and J is TRBJ1-1; D perhaps matches TRBD1 (6 bases). The length of the CDR3 is 13 residues. The germline gives CDR1 ENHRY, CDR2 SYGVKD. V lost 10 bases and J lost 4, with 16 bases in between. DNA for the CDR3: TGTGCCACCGCGGCAGGGGAGGGCACTGAAGCTTTCTTT. It encodes CATAAGEGTEAFF.

This clone came up a few times. The rearrangement uses TRBV4-1 and TRBJ2-5; TRBD2 matches at 7 bases. The CDR3 length is 15 residues. With 0 bases clipped from V and 2 bases from J, the junction kept 3 bases outside the gene matches. The germline gives CDR1 MGHRA, CDR2 YSYEKL. CDR3 sequence (DNA): TGCGCCAGCAGCCAAGAATGGGGGGGGCAAGAGACCCAGTACTTC. Its translation: CASSQEWGGQETQYF.

The chain recombines TRBV5-1 with TRBJ2-1; the match to TRBD2 covers 11 bases. Germline V gives CDR1 SGHRS, CDR2 YFSETQ. Losses at the gene ends were 0 bases for V and 10 bases for J; bases not matched to a gene: 6. The CDR3 is made up of 15 amino acids. The CDR3 region has the DNA TGCGCCAGCAGCTTGGAACTAGCGGGGGCGATAGAGCAGTTCTTC. Its translation is CASSLELAGAIEQFF.

This chain links TRBV30 with TRBJ2-5; no reliable D call. The germline gives CDR1 GTSNPN, CDR2 SVGIG (reference sequence). V lost 4 bases, J lost 0 bases, and 6 bases lay in between. CDR3 size: 12 residues. CDR3 sequence: CAWTGYQETQYF. The CDR3 DNA follows: TGTGCCTGGACAGGATACCAAGAGACCCAGTACTTC.